This T cell receptor beta chain was identified in a study of radiation and T cells in renal cell carcinoma. The CDR3 has 15 amino acids. With 3 bases removed from V and 0 bases from J, the gap between germline ends came to 9 bases. The V gene's germline CDR1 is LNHDA and CDR2 SQIVND (reference sequence). With respect to this clone: This sample includes further DNA sequences coding for the same CDR3.

Time point in this sample: baseline pretreatment blood. The treatment is: 15 Gy SBRT to primary tumor, nephrectomy 4 weeks later. Clones were sequenced by immunoSEQ multiplex PCR, and TCRdb holds only the in-frame ones, with some missing. Of 150,000 or so clones listed, 88% are singletons. The chain combines TRBV19 with TRBJ1-5, with D possibly matching TRBD1 (5 bases). This TCR derives from a woman aged 70-85 years with renal cell carcinoma. The sequencing used blood, collected from a patient whose treatment included radiotherapy and nephrectomy. This CDR3 is CASSMTVYSNQPQHF. The CDR3 DNA is TGTGCCAGTAGTATGACAGTGTATAGCAATCAGCCCCAGCATTTT.